The clone carrying this T cell receptor (beta chain) was recorded many times. CDR3 length: 14 residues. Between the trimmed V and J ends, which lost 3 bases and 1 base, there was a span of 9 bases. Each CDR3 protein gets one entry after TCRdb re-called the 5' RACE reads with MiXCR. Seen here are approximately 110,000 distinct CDR3 sequences, roughly 19% observed once, and the top ten hold approximately 2.6%. The data are from a study of human T cells and chemical hapten exposure. Total RNA was extracted from unfractionated whole blood. The chain combines TRBV12-3 or TRBV12-4 with TRBJ1-1; D uncertain. The receptor comes from a human donor in good health. The CDR3 nucleotides are TGTGCCAGCAGTTTCTCGCACTCGAACACTGAAGCTTTCTTT. Translated, it gives CASSFSHSNTEAFF.